This T cell receptor (beta chain) is drawn from a study of human T cells and chemical hapten exposure (dated by TCRdb to the early 2020s). Background for the entire study: For sensitization, 2% DPC in acetone was applied to a roughly 2 cm by roughly 2 cm area of upper inner arm skin. Patients additionally received weekly therapeutic DPC doses to the scalp throughout the approximately 25-week study period. Patch testing was done on the upper back using Finn chambers containing 0.01% DPC, and results were scored after 6 days according to International Contact Dermatitis Research Group standards. Most of the patients in the cohort were female, and the cohort covered alopecia areata with under or over 50% scalp involvement, alopecia totalis and alopecia universalis. Libraries were pooled for sequencing, and variation in per-sample TCR yields was attributed mainly to small differences in library volumes within the pool. In alopecia patients, the study followed how the peripheral blood TCR repertoire changed in vivo over primary and secondary sensitization to diphenylcyclopropenone (DPC), a hapten. Patient blood was sampled pre-sensitization (week 0) and at 2, 6 and about 24 weeks after DPC sensitization. Around 29 alopecia patients provided blood for TCR sequencing at one to four time points (pre-sensitization, 2, 6 and 24 weeks). The research as a whole found: Because every patient had alopecia, a presumed autoimmune disease, the patients' immune response might differ from that of healthy individuals. Significantly more large CDR3 similarity clusters were formed by expanded TCRs than by pre-sensitization or healthy control sets, consistent with antigen-driven responses. After repeated subsampling, the strength of the expansion versus patch-test correlation and the threshold at which it became significant changed. A positive correlation was found between the number of PT1 expanded TCRs and patch test score, with significance reached at thresholds 8, 16 and 32 but not 4. No change with DPC sensitization was found in the number of TCRs above 1 in 1000 frequency, and no evidence of global repertoire structure alterations was found.

This clonotype came up a few times. The antigen this receptor binds is unknown. No much larger clone is present one base from it, and per-base qualities are unavailable. The time point tag for this specimen amounts to: patch test 1, 2 weeks after DPC sensitization. What this sample's treatment or condition label stands for: therapeutic diphenylcyclopropenone sensitization with weekly scalp DPC. Blood at each patch-test visit was drawn before the patch test was applied. Patients were considered eligible if aged 18 to 70, diagnosed with alopecia and deemed suitable for DPC therapy, and patients were excluded if pregnant. Total RNA was isolated from unfractionated whole blood collected in Tempus Blood RNA tubes. Library generation was performed with RACE. The sequencing machine was a NextSeq 500. During library preparation, unique molecular identifiers were attached to individual cDNA molecules so that TCRs could be counted in a quantitative, reproducible way. Both TCR alpha and TCR beta chains were sequenced from each blood RNA sample. The study's processing was this. A median of about 87,000 TCRs per sample was observed, with a range of 23,224 to 690,600. V, J and CDR3 annotation of the TCR reads was carried out using the Decombinator software suite. For PS versus PT1 abundance plots, all samples were subsampled to the same number of TCRs (28,000). TCRs were defined as expanded if absent before sensitization and observed at least eight times at the 2-week time point. TCRdb ran its own pipeline on the public reads, namely fastp trimming at Q25 and MiXCR clone calling, and kept in-frame beta chains. Every distinct CDR3 protein forms one entry, paired with its most common genes and DNA. TCRdb, rather than the study authors, made the V and J calls. This sample holds under 85,000 distinct CDR3 sequences; about 9.4% were observed only once. Clones ranked in the top ten supply more than 1.1% of the sample.

Sequenced here: whole blood, sampled in connection with sensitization to the hapten diphenylcyclopropenone (DPC). The clonotype was recovered from a woman aged 45 to 65 with alopecia areata. Some clones in this sample may be carry-over from other donors' samples.

CDR3 sequence: CASSPVVAGVKETQYF. DNA sequence: TGTGCCAGCAGCCCGGTGGTAGCGGGAGTAAAAGAGACCCAGTACTTC. Recombination linked TRBV7-6 to TRBJ2-5, with 9 junctional bases fitting TRBD2. CDR1 and CDR2 are read off the germline V gene as SGHVS and FNYEAQ. The CDR3 sequence holds 16 residues, the cysteine and phenylalanine included. Just the 48-base CDR3 DNA is kept, in frame starting at base 1. Germline trimming amounts to 5 bases on V and 3 bases on J, with 10 as the count of junction bases outside the gene matches.